This T cell receptor beta chain derives from a study of shared clonotypes between healthy human individuals. The naive CD8 subset, CD45RO-negative cells positively selected for CCR7, excluded terminally differentiated effector memory CD45RA+ cells. Sequencing was at deep level. The DNA input per sorted-subset replicate PCR was 200 ng, corresponding to 32,000 or so T cell genomes. Study processing details: Filtering of immunoSEQ junctional sequences could not match full-length read filtering. TCRdb's copy holds only in-frame clones and misses some; the assay was immunoSEQ multiplex PCR. The V and J calls and clone size were taken over from that table, and D and trimming were inferred from the DNA. Seen here are 760,000 or so clones, around 96% observed once, and the top ten hold less than 0.3%. V was pared by 2 bases and J by 0 bases, with 10 bases between. The CDR3 sequence is 16 residues long. Germline CDR1 WNHNN, CDR2 SYGVQD (reference sequence).

The sequencing sample was made of naive CD8+ T cells sorted from blood. This receptor was identified in a man in his thirties or forties in good health. The chain recombines TRBV10-1 with TRBJ1-4; D ambiguous. CDR3 sequence reads: CASSENRGATNEKLFF. In DNA form, the CDR3 reads TGCGCCAGCAGTGAGAATCGGGGAGCAACTAATGAAAAACTGTTTTTT.